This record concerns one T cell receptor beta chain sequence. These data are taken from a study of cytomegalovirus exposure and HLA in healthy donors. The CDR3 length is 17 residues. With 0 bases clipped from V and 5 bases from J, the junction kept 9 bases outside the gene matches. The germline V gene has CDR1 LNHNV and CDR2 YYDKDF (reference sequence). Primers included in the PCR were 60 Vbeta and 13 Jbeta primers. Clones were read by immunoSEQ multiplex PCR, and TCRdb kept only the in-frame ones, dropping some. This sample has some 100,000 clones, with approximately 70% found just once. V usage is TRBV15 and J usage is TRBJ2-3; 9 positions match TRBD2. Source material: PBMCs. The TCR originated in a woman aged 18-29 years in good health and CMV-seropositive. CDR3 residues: CATSRDLSGRTGDTQYF. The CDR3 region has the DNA TGTGCCACCAGCAGAGATCTCAGCGGGAGGACTGGAGATACGCAGTATTTT. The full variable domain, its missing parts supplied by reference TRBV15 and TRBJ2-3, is DAMVIQNPRYQVTQFGKPVTLSCSQTLNHNVMYWYQQKSSQAPKLLFHYYDKDFNNEADTPDNFQSRRPNTSFCFLDIRSPGLGDTAMYLCATSRDLSGRTGDTQYFGPGTRLTVL.